The source of this T cell receptor (beta chain) is a study of blood T cell repertoires in COVID-19. As handled by the study authors: Cell counts per sample came from amplifying reference gene primers. TCRdb's copy holds only in-frame clones and misses some; the assay was immunoSEQ multiplex PCR. V, J and clone size reflect that table, while D and trimming were determined from the DNA. This table has 350,000 to 450,000 clones, around 87% appearing once. The germline V and J ends were trimmed by 2 bases and 0 bases, with 7 bases remaining between them. Germline V gives CDR1 SGHTA, CDR2 FQGTGA. This CDR3 has 14 amino acids.

Sequencing was carried out using PBMCs or T cells enriched from blood (not recorded which). The chain recombines TRBV7-3 with TRBJ1-1; D unclear. The TCR comes from a man aged 25 to 40 who had recovered from COVID-19. In DNA, the CDR3 is TGTGCCAGCAGCTTATGGAGGGTGAACACTGAAGCTTTCTTT. It specifies CASSLWRVNTEAFF.